A single sample gave rise to the 18 T cell receptor beta chains below, sequenced in a study of response to subunit inactivated influenza vaccine. TCRdb recomputed calls from the RT-PCR reads with MiXCR, one row per CDR3 protein. The table shows 560,000 or so distinct CDR3 sequences, with 6% to 9% occurring only once. Sequencing was performed on PBMCs from blood, taken less than 30 months after vaccination. The receptors were sampled from a man between 50 and 69 years old who received an inactivated influenza vaccine.

This clonotype showed up just a few times. The chain joins TRBV28 to TRBJ2-7, with TRBD1 as a possible D gene (6 bases). Trimming pared 8 bases from V and 5 bases from J, leaving 13 bases between. CDR1 is MDHEN, CDR2 SYDVKM, per germline. This CDR3 region has 12 residues. The CDR3 DNA reads TGTGCCAGCGGCCTAACAGGGCACGAGCAGTACTTC. This gives the protein CASGLTGHEQYF.

The rearrangement joins TRBV6-5 to TRBJ1-1, with 8 bases fitting TRBD1. Germline assignment: CDR1 MNHEY and CDR2 SVGAGI. The CDR3 is made up of 13 amino acids. V was pared by 2 bases and J by 4 bases, with 0 bases of the junction left unmatched. The CDR3 is CASSYTGGTEAFF. For the CDR3, the DNA is TGTGCCAGCAGTTACACAGGGGGCACTGAAGCTTTCTTT.

This clonotype was seen more than once but under ten times. The chain carries TRBV7-8 and TRBJ2-7; 12 bases match TRBD2. CDR3 length equals 16 residues. V was clipped by 3 bases and J by 7 bases; unmatched bases: 10. Germline lookup yields CDR1 SGHVS and CDR2 FQNEAQ. CDR3: CASSLATSGSFLEQYF. CDR3 coding DNA: TGTGCCAGCAGCTTGGCGACTAGCGGGAGCTTCTTAGAGCAGTACTTC.

This clonotype was picked up many times. The CDR3 sequence is CASSGGTSGRAHEQFF. CDR3 bases: TGTGCCAGCAGCGGAGGGACTAGCGGGAGGGCGCATGAGCAGTTCTTC. This chain links TRBV12-3 or TRBV12-4 with TRBJ2-1; 16 positions match TRBD2. CDR3 length: 16 residues. With V trimmed by 6 bases and J by 8 bases, 7 bases remained unmatched.

The chain joins TRBV12-3 or TRBV12-4 to TRBJ1-3; TRBD1 matches at 8 bases. The trim removed 1 base at V and 1 base at J, leaving 6 bases unmatched. This CDR3 region has 17 residues. The DNA for the CDR3 is TGTGCCAGCAGTTTAGTCCTGGGACAGGAGTCTGGAAACACCATATATTTT. Its translation is CASSLVLGQESGNTIYF.

This clonotype was seen ten or more times. A read error may produce the germline difference seen at one junction end. V is TRBV7-9 and J is TRBJ2-7; possible D gene TRBD2, 6 bases. The CDR3 covers 13 residues. CDR1 is SEHNR, CDR2 FQNEAQ, per germline (reference sequence). The CDR3 region has the DNA TGTGCCAGCAGTTTAGCGGAGTCCTACGAGCAGTACTTC. It translates to CASSLAESYEQYF. Full variable domain (outside the CDR3, taken from reference TRBV7-9 and TRBJ2-7): DTGVSQNPRHKITKRGQNVTFRCDPISEHNRLYWYRQTLGQGPEFLTYFQNEAQLEKSRLLSDRFSAERPKGSFSTLEIQRTEQGDSAMYLCASSLAESYEQYFGPGTRLTVT.

The CDR3 DNA follows: TGCAGCGTTGGACAGGGACTTAACTATGGCTACACCTTC. Its translation is CSVGQGLNYGYTF. The gene calls are TRBV29-1 and TRBJ1-2; 7 positions agree with TRBD1. V was pared by 4 bases and J by 1 base, with 3 bases of the junction left unmatched. The CDR3 length is 13 residues. Germline V CDR1 and CDR2: SQVTM, ANQGSEA. The whole variable domain, filled in from reference TRBV29-1 and TRBJ1-2, reads SAVISQKPSRDICQRGTSLTIQCQVDSQVTMMFWYRQQPGQSLTLIATANQGSEATYESGFVIDKFPISRPNLTFSTLTVSNMSPEDSSIYLCSVGQGLNYGYTFGSGTRLTVV.

The V and J genes are TRBV4-3 and TRBJ1-1; D ambiguous. Trimming took off 1 base at V and 0 bases at J, with 9 bases between the two ends. This CDR3 has 15 residues. The germline gives CDR1 LGHNA, CDR2 YSLEER. CDR3 loop: CASSQGFLVNTEAFF. As DNA, the CDR3 is TGCGCCAGCAGCCAAGGCTTCCTCGTGAACACTGAAGCTTTCTTT.

CDR3 DNA sequence: TGCGCCAGCAGCTTGAGACAGGGGAACGGGGAGCTGTTTTTT. The encoded protein is CASSLRQGNGELFF. V usage is TRBV5-1 and J usage is TRBJ2-2; TRBD1 matches 8 bases. Germline CDR1 reads SGHRS; CDR2 reads YFSETQ. V was clipped by 1 base and J by 7 bases; unmatched bases: 3. This CDR3 is built from 14 residues.

This sequence joins TRBV6-5 and TRBJ2-1, with D perhaps TRBD2 (5 bases). This CDR3 is 12 amino acids long. V lost 7 bases, J lost 9 bases, and 13 bases lay in between. CDR1 and CDR2 from the germline V gene are MNHEY and SVGAGI. The CDR3 nucleotides read TGTGCCAGCATTTCCAACCGGGGTGAGCAGTTCTTC. Its protein product is CASISNRGEQFF.

The chain is built from TRBV20-1 and TRBJ2-1, with 8 bases that match TRBD2. The CDR3 sequence is 14 residues long. The germline V gene encodes CDR1 DFQATT and CDR2 SNEGSKA (reference sequence). Trimming at V came to 0 bases and at J to 6 bases, leaving 4 bases not matched to a gene. The CDR3 protein is CSARDPGLVNEQFF. In nucleotides, the CDR3 is TGCAGTGCTAGAGATCCGGGACTAGTCAATGAGCAGTTCTTC.

This clonotype was observed at least ten times. This sequence joins TRBV29-1 and TRBJ2-1; 9 nucleotides match TRBD2. Looked up from germline, CDR1 is SQVTM and CDR2 is ANQGSEA. The CDR3 has 15 amino acids. The trim removed 4 bases at V and 9 bases at J, leaving 13 bases unmatched. CDR3 DNA sequence: TGCAGCGTTGGTTCCACAGGCGGGAGGGCAGGTGAGCAGTTCTTC. Its protein product is CSVGSTGGRAGEQFF.

This clonotype was seen only a few times. The rearrangement links TRBV3-1 to TRBJ1-3, with unresolved D. V lost 0 bases, J lost 0 bases, and 9 bases lay in between. Germline CDR1 and CDR2: LGHDT and YNNKEL (reference sequence). This CDR3 spans 16 amino acids. The CDR3 nucleotides read TGTGCCAGCAGCCAAGAACGCTCTCTCTCTGGAAACACCATATATTTT. Protein product: CASSQERSLSGNTIYF.

This clonotype was seen more than once but under ten times. V is TRBV29-1 and J is TRBJ2-7; TRBD2 aligns across 9 bases. This CDR3 is built from 15 residues. From germline, CDR1 is SQVTM and CDR2 ANQGSEA. J lost 3 bases, V lost 3 bases, and 9 bases had no gene match. CDR3 in amino acids: CSVDGIAGASYEQYF. The CDR3 DNA follows: TGCAGCGTTGATGGGATAGCGGGAGCTAGCTACGAGCAGTACTTC.

This clonotype was seen a few times. The V call is TRBV7-7, the J call TRBJ2-5; no firm D call. This CDR3 is built from 15 residues. The germline V and J ends were trimmed by 5 bases and 2 bases, with 15 bases remaining between them. Germline CDR1 SSHAT, CDR2 FNYEAQ (reference sequence). This CDR3 reads CASSAHTGQQETQYF. CDR3 coding DNA: TGTGCCAGCAGCGCGCACACCGGTCAACAAGAGACCCAGTACTTC.

This chain uses TRBV10-3 with TRBJ2-5, with TRBD1 identical over 9 bases. The CDR3 runs to 15 residues. From germline, CDR1 is ENHRY and CDR2 SYGVKD. V gave up 0 bases and J gave up 5 bases; unmatched junction bases: 4. The CDR3 region has the DNA TGTGCCATCAGTGAGTCGACGACAGGGGGTGAGACCCAGTACTTC. Translating it yields CAISESTTGGETQYF.

This clonotype was seen a few times. The V and J genes are TRBV7-2 and TRBJ2-1, with TRBD2 matching over 10 bases. V was pared by 4 bases and J by 7 bases, with 7 bases of the junction left unmatched. Looked up from germline, CDR1 is SGHTA and CDR2 is FQGNSA. This CDR3 has 15 amino acids. This CDR3 is CASSWLAGGGNEQFF. The CDR3 DNA is TGTGCCAGCAGCTGGTTAGCGGGAGGAGGTAATGAGCAGTTCTTC. Full variable domain (missing parts from reference TRBV7-2 and TRBJ2-1): GAGVSQSPSNKVTEKGKDVELRCDPISGHTALYWYRQSLGQGLEFLIYFQGNSAPDKSGLPSDRFSAERTGGSVSTLTIQRTQQEDSAVYLCASSWLAGGGNEQFFGPGTRLTVL.

Ten or more counts support this clonotype. The chain recombines TRBV4-3 with TRBJ2-2; possibly TRBD1 or TRBD2 for D (6 bases each). Germline values: CDR1 LGHNA, CDR2 YSLEER. V was clipped by 2 bases and J by 6 bases, with 13 bases between them. CDR3 length: 15 amino acids. Here the CDR3 reads CASSQMAGEAGELFF. In nucleotides, the CDR3 is TGCGCCAGCAGCCAAATGGCAGGGGAGGCCGGGGAGCTGTTTTTT.